This T cell receptor beta chain was recorded in a study of post-analysis software for immune sequencing data (dated by TCRdb to the mid-2010s). A note on the overall study: Recorded disease courses included relapsing-remitting, secondary progressive and progressive-relapsing multiple sclerosis, with some patients lacking subtype annotation. The multiple sclerosis patient repertoires were compared with about a dozen previously published healthy control repertoires from donors aged 6 to 25 years. A subset of samples was prepared in parallel using single-end sample barcoding, then pooled and co-amplified after Illumina adapter ligation. Study-wide conclusions, independent of this receptor: Compared with controls, multiple sclerosis patients had significantly lower normalized Chao1 diversity, a finding suggesting substantial peripheral T-cell clonal expansion. Significantly higher frequencies in patients than in controls were found for about five TRBV segments, including TRBV5-6, TRBV5-1 and TRBV20-1. The multiple sclerosis patient group was slightly younger than the control group. Direct clustering with F measure showed strong co-clustering of samples prepared in the same batch, prompting a batch-effect correction.

To demonstrate the VDJtools post-analysis software, TCR beta repertoires were profiled from the peripheral blood of roughly 12 young patients with multiple sclerosis. The multiple sclerosis patients were children and adolescents between roughly 6 and 16 years of age. Of note for this clonotype: The antigen this receptor binds is unknown. No base qualities exist here, and no much larger clone lies one base off it.

Including cysteine and phenylalanine, the CDR3 has 15 amino acids. The CDR3 DNA has 45 bases and is translated from base 1. The V end gives up 4 bases and the J end 7 bases, leaving 6 bases in the junction not matched to a gene. CDR1 and CDR2 are read off the germline V gene (reference sequence) as DFQATT and SNEGSKA. The library was made by PCR. TCRdb records Illumina HiSeq 2500 as the sequencer. To reduce PCR and sequencing biases, unique molecular identifiers were built into the TCR beta cDNA libraries. Per 1 to 10 million input T cells, roughly 0.5 million cDNA molecules were obtained, such that each molecule approximated one T cell. The patient libraries were prepared and sequenced using the same protocol as the earlier healthy control dataset. Samples belonging to the same batch were prepared together, multiplexed and sequenced on a shared HiSeq lane. The original methods were these. Raw barcoded reads were processed with MIGEC, discarding single-read molecular identifier groups before consensus assembly and CDR3 extraction. VDJtools was used for post-analysis of the clonotype tables, and diversity was normalized by down-sampling every dataset to the size of the smallest sample. In repertoire overlap clustering, CDR3 amino acid sequences, but not nucleotide sequences, were matched to correct batch-related cross-sample contamination. TCRdb reprocessing: public reads trimmed at Q25 with fastp, clones called with MiXCR, in-frame beta chains kept. When rows share a CDR3 protein, they turn into one entry using the most common DNA and genes. The V and J calls here are based on TCRdb, not the publication. Recorded for this sample are approximately 770,000 distinct CDR3 sequences; about 45% of them occurred a single time. Roughly 5.2% of the sample lies in the top ten.

The chain is assembled from TRBV20-1 and TRBJ2-1, with 14 bases in between that match TRBD2. The receptor comes from a girl between 5 and 17 years old with multiple sclerosis. Sequencing was carried out using blood. The CDR3 in this case is CSATRLAGGRNEQFF. The sequenced DNA: TGCAGTGCTACCCGACTAGCGGGAGGGCGGAATGAGCAGTTCTTC.